This TCR beta chain was sequenced during a study of T cell repertoires in cytomegalovirus infection. Across the study: Evidence of both CMV infection and a matching HLA type came from public TCR beta signatures. Study-wide results and limits: Clonotype analysis showed dominance of the ex vivo response by HLA-C-restricted CMV-specific TCR beta clonotypes. The cumulative frequency of public TCR beta families distinguished individuals who carried CMV together with the relevant HLA.

Trimming removed 6 bases at V and 4 bases at J, with 12 bases between. Germline V gene lookup returns CDR1 MDHEN and CDR2 SYDVKM. This CDR3 has 13 residues. TCRdb analysed the reads with MiXCR anew, one entry per CDR3 protein. Seen here are about 180,000 distinct CDR3 sequences, under 15% observed once, and the top ten hold 20% to 30%. This clonotype was detected ten times or more. Its antigen is not identified. This sequence originates from a human donor in good health (CMV status not recorded). Some clones in this sample may be carry-over from other donors' samples. The chain carries TRBV28 and TRBJ1-1; no clear D. The material sequenced was PBMCs. The CDR3 reads CASSFTVPTEAFF. CDR3 nucleotides: TGTGCCAGCAGCTTCACAGTACCCACTGAAGCTTTCTTT.